The subject of this entry is one TCR beta chain. Its specific antigen is unknown. No base quality information exists; no much larger clone differs at one position. Synthesis of TCR cDNA relied on 5'RACE template switching, a step that introduced a universal primer site along with unique molecular identifiers. Priming of cDNA synthesis was performed from both the TCR alpha and TCR beta constant segments. Libraries were amplified in two PCR steps, with sample barcodes and sequencing adapters added in the second step. Sequencing of libraries was done on Illumina HiSeq 2500 (2x100 bp) or NovaSeq (2x150 bp). In the source study's methods: MIGEC was used to demultiplex reads and collapse the reads into UMI consensus sequences, and MiXCR was used for V(D)J alignment. Vaccine-responding clonotypes were identified with edgeR using replicate PBMC samples, with FDR below 0.01 and a log2 fold change above 5 up to day 15 being required. CD4 or CD8 identity was assigned to each bulk clonotype according to whether the clonotype was present at higher abundance in the sequenced CD4 repertoire or the sequenced CD8 repertoire. Starting from the raw public reads, TCRdb applied fastp trimming at Q25, assembled clones with MiXCR and retained in-frame beta chains. Entries that share a CDR3 protein sequence are merged under the most common genes and DNA. These V and J calls derive from TCRdb rather than the authors' analysis. The sample profile shows nearly 550,000 distinct CDR3 sequences; roughly 19% of them were found once. The ten largest clones add up to roughly 13% of the sample.

V and J are truncated by 6 bases and 5 bases respectively, leaving an intervening sequence of 10 bases. The CDR3 numbers 13 residues from cysteine through phenylalanine. Left in the record is the CDR3 DNA by itself, 39 bases read in frame from the first base. This record comes from a study of T cells after yellow fever vaccination (dated by TCRdb to about 2019). Background for the entire study: The SMART-Seq v4 Ultra Low Input RNA kit was used to prepare libraries from fractions with low cell numbers. To follow T-cell clones before and after both primary and booster YFV17D yellow fever vaccination, bulk TCR alpha and beta repertoires underwent longitudinal sequencing. Two healthy male donors, one aged 18 to 30 and one aged 30 to 40 years, made up the cohort. Blood was collected at multiple timepoints before and after primary and secondary immunization, and bulk PBMC replicates and cell subsets were isolated.

The label giving this sample's treatment or condition can be read as: live attenuated yellow fever vaccine strain. At every blood-draw timepoint, two biological replicates of bulk PBMCs were collected. A standard Ficoll-Paque protocol was used to isolate PBMCs from peripheral blood. TriZol was used to extract RNA from bulk PBMCs, CD4 and CD8 fractions, and dextramer-positive and dextramer-negative fractions. What the authors observed across the whole study: Most clones expanded after primary vaccination were re-detected after the booster (96% of CD4 and around 86% of CD8), suggesting broad memory maintenance. A small fraction of clonotypes showed up in both the CD4 and CD8 compartments, probably as a result of convergent recombination. Because abundant contaminating clonotypes from the bulk population could be contained in FACS-sorted repertoires, computational filtering was required. The secondary T-cell response was weaker than the primary response but faster, peaking on day 5 instead of day 15. Only a couple of donors were included in the study, so the extent to which the findings can be generalized is limited.

The sequence derives from a man under 40 who received the YFV17D yellow fever vaccine. The sequenced sample was PBMCs, obtained 15 days after the yellow fever booster vaccination. The chain is made from TRBV12-3 or TRBV12-4 and TRBJ2-2, with the D gene call left open. The CDR3 amino acid sequence is: CASRNWSTGELFF. The nucleotide sequence reads TGTGCCAGCAGGAACTGGTCAACCGGGGAGCTGTTTTTT.